This entry describes one TCR beta chain. These data originate in a study of technical replicates of blood from a few donors. Assay: immunoSEQ multiplex PCR; the TCRdb copy retains only in-frame clones and omits some. The profile shows around 84,000 clones, approximately 90% of them singletons. The germline V gene has CDR1 SGHRS and CDR2 YFSETQ. V lost 7 bases and J lost 0, with 16 bases in between. The CDR3 loop spans 16 amino acids. This rearrangement joins TRBV5-1 to TRBJ2-2; D perhaps matches TRBD2 (7 bases). The origin of this receptor is a human donor in good health. Sequencing was carried out using T cells isolated from PBMCs. In DNA form, the CDR3 reads TGCGCCAGCGTCGGGGGCAGCGGGACGAACACCGGGGAGCTGTTTTTT. It is translated as CASVGGSGTNTGELFF.